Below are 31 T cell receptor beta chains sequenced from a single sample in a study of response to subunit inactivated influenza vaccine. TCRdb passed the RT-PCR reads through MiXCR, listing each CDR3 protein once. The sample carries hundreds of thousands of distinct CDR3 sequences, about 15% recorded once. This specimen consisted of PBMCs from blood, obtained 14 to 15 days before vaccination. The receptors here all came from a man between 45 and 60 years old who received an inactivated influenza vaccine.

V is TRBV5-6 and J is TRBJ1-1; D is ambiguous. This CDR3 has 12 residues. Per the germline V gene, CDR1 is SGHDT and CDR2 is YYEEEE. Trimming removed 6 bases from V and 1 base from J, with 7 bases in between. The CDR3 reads CASTYSNTEAFF. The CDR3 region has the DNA TGTGCCAGCACTTATTCGAACACTGAAGCTTTCTTT.

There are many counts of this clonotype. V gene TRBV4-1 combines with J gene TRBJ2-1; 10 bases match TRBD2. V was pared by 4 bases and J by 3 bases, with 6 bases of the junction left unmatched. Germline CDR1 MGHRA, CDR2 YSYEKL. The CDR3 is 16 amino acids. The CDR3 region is CASSPQAGGVYNEQFF. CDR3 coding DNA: TGCGCCAGCAGCCCCCAAGCGGGGGGGGTCTACAATGAGCAGTTCTTC.

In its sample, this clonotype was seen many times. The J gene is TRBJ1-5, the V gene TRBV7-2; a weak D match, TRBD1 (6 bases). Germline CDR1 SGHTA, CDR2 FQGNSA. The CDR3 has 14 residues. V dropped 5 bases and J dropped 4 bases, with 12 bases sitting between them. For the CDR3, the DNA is TGTGCCAGCAGCCAGGGGACGCGAAATCAGCCCCAGCATTTT. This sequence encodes CASSQGTRNQPQHF.

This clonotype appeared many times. The CDR3 DNA sequence: TGTGCCAGCAGTACCCAGGGTTTAAGGCAGTTCTTC. Protein sequence: CASSTQGLRQFF. J is TRBJ2-1 and V is TRBV6-2 or TRBV6-3; D possibly corresponds to TRBD1 (5 bases). The CDR3 is made up of 12 amino acids. The germline CDR1 and CDR2 sequences are MNHEY and SVGEGT. Trimming left V 5 bases short and J 12 bases short, with 14 bases between.

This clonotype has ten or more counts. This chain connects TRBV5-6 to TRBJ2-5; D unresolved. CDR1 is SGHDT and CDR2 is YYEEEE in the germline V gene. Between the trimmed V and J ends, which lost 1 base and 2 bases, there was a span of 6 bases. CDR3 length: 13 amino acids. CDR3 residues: CASSLIQQETQYF. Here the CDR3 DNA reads TGTGCCAGCAGCTTGATACAACAAGAGACCCAGTACTTC. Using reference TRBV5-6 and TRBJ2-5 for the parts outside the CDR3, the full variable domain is DAGVTQSPTHLIKTRGQQVTLRCSPKSGHDTVSWYQQALGQGPQFIFQYYEEEERQRGNFPDRFSGHQFPNYSSELNVNALLLGDSALYLCASSLIQQETQYFGPGTRLLVL.

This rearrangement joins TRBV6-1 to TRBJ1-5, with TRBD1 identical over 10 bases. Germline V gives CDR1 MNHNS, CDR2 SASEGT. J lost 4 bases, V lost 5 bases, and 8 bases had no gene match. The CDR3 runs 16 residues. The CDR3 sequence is CASSKNGQGGNQPQHF. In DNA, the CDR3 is TGTGCCAGCAGTAAAAACGGACAGGGGGGAAATCAGCCCCAGCATTTT.

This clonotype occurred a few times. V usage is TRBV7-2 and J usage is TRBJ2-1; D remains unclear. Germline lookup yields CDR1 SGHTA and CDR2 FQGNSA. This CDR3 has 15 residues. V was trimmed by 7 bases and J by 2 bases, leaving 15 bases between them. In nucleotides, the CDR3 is TGTGCCAGCACTGGGTCCTTCCGAGCCTACAATGAGCAGTTCTTC. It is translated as CASTGSFRAYNEQFF.

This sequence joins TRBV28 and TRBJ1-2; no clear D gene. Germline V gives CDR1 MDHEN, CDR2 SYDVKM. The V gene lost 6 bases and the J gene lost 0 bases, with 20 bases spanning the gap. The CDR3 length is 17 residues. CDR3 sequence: CASSNNLHSAANYGYTF. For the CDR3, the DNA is TGTGCCAGCAGCAACAACCTCCACAGCGCGGCTAACTATGGCTACACCTTC.

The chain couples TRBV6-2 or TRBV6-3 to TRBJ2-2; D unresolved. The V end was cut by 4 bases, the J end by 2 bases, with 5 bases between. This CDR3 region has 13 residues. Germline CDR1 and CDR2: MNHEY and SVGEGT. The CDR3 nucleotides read TGTGCCAGCAGTTCACACAACACCGGGGAGCTGTTTTTT. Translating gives CASSSHNTGELFF.

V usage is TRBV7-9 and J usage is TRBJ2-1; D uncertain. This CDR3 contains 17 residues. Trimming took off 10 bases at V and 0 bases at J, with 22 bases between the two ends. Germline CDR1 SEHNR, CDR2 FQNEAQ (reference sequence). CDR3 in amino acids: CAISSRSSQSSYNEQFF. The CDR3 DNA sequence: TGTGCCATATCCTCGAGGAGTAGCCAGAGCTCCTACAATGAGCAGTTCTTC.

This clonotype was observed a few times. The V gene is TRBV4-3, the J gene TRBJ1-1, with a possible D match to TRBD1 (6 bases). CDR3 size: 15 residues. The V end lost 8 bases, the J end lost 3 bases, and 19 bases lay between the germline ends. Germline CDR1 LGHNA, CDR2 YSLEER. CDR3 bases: TGCGCCAGCTCCCAGAAGCAACAGGGCTACACTGAAGCTTTCTTT. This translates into CASSQKQQGYTEAFF.

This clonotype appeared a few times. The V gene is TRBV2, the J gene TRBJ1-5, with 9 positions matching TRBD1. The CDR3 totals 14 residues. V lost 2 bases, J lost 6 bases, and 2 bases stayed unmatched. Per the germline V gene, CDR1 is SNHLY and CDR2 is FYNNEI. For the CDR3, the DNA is TGTGCCAGCAGTGAAAGGACAGGGGTTCAGCCCCAGCATTTT. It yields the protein CASSERTGVQPQHF.

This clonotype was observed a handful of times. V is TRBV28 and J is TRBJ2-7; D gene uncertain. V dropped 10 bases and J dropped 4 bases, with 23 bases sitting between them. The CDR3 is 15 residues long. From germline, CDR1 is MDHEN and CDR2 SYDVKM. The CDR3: CATSMPDGGSYEQYF. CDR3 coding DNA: TGTGCCACATCAATGCCCGACGGCGGATCTTACGAGCAGTACTTC.

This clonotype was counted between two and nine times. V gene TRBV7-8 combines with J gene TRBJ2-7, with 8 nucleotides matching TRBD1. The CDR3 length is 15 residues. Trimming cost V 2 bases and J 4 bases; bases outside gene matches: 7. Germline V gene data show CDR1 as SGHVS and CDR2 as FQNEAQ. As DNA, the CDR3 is TGTGCCAGCAGCTTACAGGGGGCGAGCCCGTACGAGCAGTACTTC. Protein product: CASSLQGASPYEQYF.

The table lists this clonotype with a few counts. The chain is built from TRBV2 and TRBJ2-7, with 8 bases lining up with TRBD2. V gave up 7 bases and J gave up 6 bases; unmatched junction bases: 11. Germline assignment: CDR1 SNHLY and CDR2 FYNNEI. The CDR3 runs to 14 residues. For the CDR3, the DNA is TGTGCCAGCACCAGAACCGGGACTAGAAGCGAGCAGTACTTC. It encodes CASTRTGTRSEQYF.

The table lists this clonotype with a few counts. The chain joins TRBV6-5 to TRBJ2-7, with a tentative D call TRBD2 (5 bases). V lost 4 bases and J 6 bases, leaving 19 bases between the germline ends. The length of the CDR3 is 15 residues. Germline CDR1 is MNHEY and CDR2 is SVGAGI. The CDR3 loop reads CASSSGSGVFGEQYF. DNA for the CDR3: TGTGCCAGCAGTTCGGGGTCTGGGGTTTTTGGCGAGCAGTACTTC.

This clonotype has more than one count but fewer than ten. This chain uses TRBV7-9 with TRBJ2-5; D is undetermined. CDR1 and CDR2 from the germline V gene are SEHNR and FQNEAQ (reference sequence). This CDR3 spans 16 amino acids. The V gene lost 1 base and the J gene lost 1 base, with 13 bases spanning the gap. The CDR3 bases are TGTGCCAGCAGCTTAGACACGGCCAGACCCCAAGAGACCCAGTACTTC. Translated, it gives CASSLDTARPQETQYF.

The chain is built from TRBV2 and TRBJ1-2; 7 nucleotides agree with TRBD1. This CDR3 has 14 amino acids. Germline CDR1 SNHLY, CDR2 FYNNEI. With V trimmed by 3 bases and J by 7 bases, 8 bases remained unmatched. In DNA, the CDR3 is TGTGCCAGCAGTGAGCGACAGGGATTTCTTGGCTACACCTTC. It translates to CASSERQGFLGYTF. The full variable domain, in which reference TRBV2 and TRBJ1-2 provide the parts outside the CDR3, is EPEVTQTPSHQVTQMGQEVILRCVPISNHLYFYWYRQILGQKVEFLVSFYNNEISEKSEIFDDQFSVERPDGSNFTLKIRSTKLEDSAMYFCASSERQGFLGYTFGSGTRLTVV.

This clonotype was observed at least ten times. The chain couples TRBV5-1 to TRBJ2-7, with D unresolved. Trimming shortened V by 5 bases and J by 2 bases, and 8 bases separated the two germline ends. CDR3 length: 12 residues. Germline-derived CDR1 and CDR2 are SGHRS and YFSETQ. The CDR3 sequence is CASRDNPYEQYF. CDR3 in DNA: TGCGCCAGCAGAGACAACCCCTACGAGCAGTACTTC.

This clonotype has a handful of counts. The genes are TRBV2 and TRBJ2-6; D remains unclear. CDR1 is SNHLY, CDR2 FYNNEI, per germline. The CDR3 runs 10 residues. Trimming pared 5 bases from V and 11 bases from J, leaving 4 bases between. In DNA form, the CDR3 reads TGTGCCAGCAGTAGGCACGTCCTGACTTTC. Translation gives CASSRHVLTF. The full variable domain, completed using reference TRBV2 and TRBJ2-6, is EPEVTQTPSHQVTQMGQEVILRCVPISNHLYFYWYRQILGQKVEFLVSFYNNEISEKSEIFDDQFSVERPDGSNFTLKIRSTKLEDSAMYFCASSRHVLTFGAGSRLTVL.

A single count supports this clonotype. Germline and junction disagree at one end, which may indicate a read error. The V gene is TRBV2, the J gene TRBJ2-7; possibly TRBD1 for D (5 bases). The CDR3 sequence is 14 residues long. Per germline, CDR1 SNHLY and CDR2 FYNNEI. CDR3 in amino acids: CASCEARQIYEQYF. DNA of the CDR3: TGTGCCAGCTGTGAAGCGCGACAGATCTACGAGCAGTACTTC.

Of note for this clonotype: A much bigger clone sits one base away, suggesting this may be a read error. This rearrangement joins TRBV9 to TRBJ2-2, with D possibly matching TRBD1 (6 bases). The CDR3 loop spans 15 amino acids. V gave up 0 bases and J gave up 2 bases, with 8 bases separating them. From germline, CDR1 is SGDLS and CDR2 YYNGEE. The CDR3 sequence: CASSVGTDNTGELFF. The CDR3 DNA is TGTGCCAGCAGCGTAGGGACAGACAACACCGGGGAGCTGTTTTTT.

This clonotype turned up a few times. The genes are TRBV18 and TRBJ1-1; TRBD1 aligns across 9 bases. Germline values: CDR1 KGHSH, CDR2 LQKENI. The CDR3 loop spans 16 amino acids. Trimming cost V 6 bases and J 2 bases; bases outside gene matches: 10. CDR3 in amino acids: CASSPGQGFANTEAFF. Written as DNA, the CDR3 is TGTGCCAGCTCCCCGGGACAGGGATTCGCAAACACTGAAGCTTTCTTT.

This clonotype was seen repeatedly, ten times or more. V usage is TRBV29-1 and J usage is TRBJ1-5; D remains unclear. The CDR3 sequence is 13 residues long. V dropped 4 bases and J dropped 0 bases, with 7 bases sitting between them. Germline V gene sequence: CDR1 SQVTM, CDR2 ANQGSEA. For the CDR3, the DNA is TGCAGCGTTGTAGGGAATAGCAATCAGCCCCAGCATTTT. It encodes CSVVGNSNQPQHF.

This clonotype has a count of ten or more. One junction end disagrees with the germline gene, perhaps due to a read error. CDR3 in amino acids: CASSLTTGGETQYF. The CDR3 DNA reads as TGTGCCAGCAGTTTAACGACAGGGGGGGAGACCCAGTACTTC. This chain joins TRBV5-1 and TRBJ2-5; TRBD1 aligns across 9 bases. The germline gives CDR1 SGHRS, CDR2 YFSETQ. CDR3 length: 14 residues. Based on the CDR3 plus reference TRBV5-1 and TRBJ2-5, the full variable domain is KAGVTQTPRYLIKTRGQQVTLSCSPISGHRSVSWYQQTPGQGLQFLFEYFSETQRNKGNFPGRFSGRQFSNSRSEMNVSTLELGDSALYLCASSLTTGGETQYFGPGTRLLVL.

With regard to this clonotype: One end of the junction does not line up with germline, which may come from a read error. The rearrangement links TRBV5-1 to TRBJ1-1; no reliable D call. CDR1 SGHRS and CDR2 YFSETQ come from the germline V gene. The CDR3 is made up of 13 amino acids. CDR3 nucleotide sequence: TGCGCCAGCAGCTTGTCTCCCTGGTCATCGGGCCTCTTT. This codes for CASSLSPWSSGLF. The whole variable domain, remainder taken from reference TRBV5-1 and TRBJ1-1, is KAGVTQTPRYLIKTRGQQVTLSCSPISGHRSVSWYQQTPGQGLQFLFEYFSETQRNKGNFPGRFSGRQFSNSRSEMNVSTLELGDSALYLCASSLSPWSSGLFGQGTRLTVV.

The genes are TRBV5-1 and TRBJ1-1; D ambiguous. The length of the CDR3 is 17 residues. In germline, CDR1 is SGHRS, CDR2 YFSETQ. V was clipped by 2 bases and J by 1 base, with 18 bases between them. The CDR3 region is CASSLFPARLGNTEAFF. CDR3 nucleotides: TGCGCCAGCAGCTTATTCCCCGCCAGGTTAGGGAACACTGAAGCTTTCTTT.

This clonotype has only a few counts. The CDR3 bases are TGTGCCAGCAGCTTCGCACTAGCGGGAGCTGATGAGCAGTTCTTC. Protein: CASSFALAGADEQFF. The chain employs TRBV5-4 and TRBJ2-1; 11 bases match TRBD2. The CDR3 runs to 15 residues. With 2 bases clipped from V and 8 bases from J, the junction kept 6 bases outside the gene matches. Per germline, CDR1 SGHNT and CDR2 YYREEE (reference sequence).

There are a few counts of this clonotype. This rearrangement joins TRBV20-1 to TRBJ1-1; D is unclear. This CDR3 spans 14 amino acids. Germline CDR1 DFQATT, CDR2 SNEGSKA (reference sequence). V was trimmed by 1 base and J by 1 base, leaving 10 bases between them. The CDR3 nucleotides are TGCAGTGCTAGAGGAGCGGGAGGGAACACTGAAGCTTTCTTT. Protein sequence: CSARGAGGNTEAFF.

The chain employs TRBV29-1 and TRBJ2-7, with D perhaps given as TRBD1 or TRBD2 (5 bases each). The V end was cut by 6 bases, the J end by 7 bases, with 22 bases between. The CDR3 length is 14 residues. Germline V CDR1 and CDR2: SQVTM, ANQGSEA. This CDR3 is CSVPSGTAFGEQYF. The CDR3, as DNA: TGCAGCGTGCCATCCGGGACGGCCTTCGGAGAGCAGTACTTC.

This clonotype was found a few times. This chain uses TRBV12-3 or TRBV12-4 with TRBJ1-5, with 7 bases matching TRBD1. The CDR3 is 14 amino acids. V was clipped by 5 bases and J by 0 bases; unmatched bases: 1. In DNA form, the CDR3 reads TGTGCCAGCAGTGGGACAGATAGCAATCAGCCCCAGCATTTT. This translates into CASSGTDSNQPQHF.